What follows is one TCR beta chain and its context. Its cognate antigen is unknown. This entry belongs to a study of cytomegalovirus exposure and HLA in healthy donors. About the study: In a previous analysis, some 120 million unique TCR beta sequences were found from 150 million to 200 million T cells.

Study observations and caveats: Highly shared sequence variants in one cluster were likely a sequencing artifact.

A multiplex PCR was run with 60 Vbeta primers and 13 Jbeta primers. The method was immunoSEQ multiplex PCR; TCRdb's version includes in-frame clones alone and lacks a portion of them. The sample comprises approximately 170,000 clones, about 82% of which are singletons, and about 0.76% rests with the top ten. This TCR came from a woman aged 18-30 years in good health and CMV-seronegative. The source material was PBMCs.

CDR3: CASSLMGTGGVTVPYEQYF. The CDR3 DNA is TGTGCCAGCAGTTTAATGGGGACAGGGGGCGTCACTGTCCCCTACGAGCAGTACTTC. The chain employs TRBV27 and TRBJ2-7; 12 bases line up with TRBD1. Trimming cost V 2 bases and J 2 bases; bases outside gene matches: 13. This CDR3 spans 19 amino acids. CDR1 and CDR2 (germline): MNHEY, SMNVEV (reference sequence).